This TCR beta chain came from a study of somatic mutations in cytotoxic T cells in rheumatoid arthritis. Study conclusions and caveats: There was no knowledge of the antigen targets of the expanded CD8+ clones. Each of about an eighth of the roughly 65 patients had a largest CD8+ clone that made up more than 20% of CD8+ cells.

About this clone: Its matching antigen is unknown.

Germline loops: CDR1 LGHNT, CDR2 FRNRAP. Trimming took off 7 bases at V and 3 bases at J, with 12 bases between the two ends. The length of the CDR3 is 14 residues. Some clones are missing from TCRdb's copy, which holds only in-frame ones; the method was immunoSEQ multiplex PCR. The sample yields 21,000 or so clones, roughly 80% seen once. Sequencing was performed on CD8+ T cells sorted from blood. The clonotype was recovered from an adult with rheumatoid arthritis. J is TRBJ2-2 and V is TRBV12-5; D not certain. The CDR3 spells CASDPTGYTGELFF. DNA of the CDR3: TGTGCTAGTGACCCGACCGGGTACACCGGGGAGCTGTTTTTT.